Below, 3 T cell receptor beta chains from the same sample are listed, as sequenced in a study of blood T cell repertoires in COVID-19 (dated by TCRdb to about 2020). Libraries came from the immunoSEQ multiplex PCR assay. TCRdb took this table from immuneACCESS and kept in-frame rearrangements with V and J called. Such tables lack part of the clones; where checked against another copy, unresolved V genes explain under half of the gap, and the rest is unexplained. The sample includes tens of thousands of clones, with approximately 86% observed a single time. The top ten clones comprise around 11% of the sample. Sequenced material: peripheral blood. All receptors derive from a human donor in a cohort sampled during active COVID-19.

DNA of the CDR3: TGTGCCAGCTCAGGGGGAGCCAATCAGCCCCAGCATTTT. Its protein product is CASSGGANQPQHF. The genes are TRBV7-9 and TRBJ1-5, with 7 nucleotides matching TRBD1. V was clipped by 8 bases and J by 3 bases; unmatched bases: 4. The CDR3 totals 13 residues. CDR1 and CDR2 (germline): SEHNR, FQNEAQ (reference sequence).

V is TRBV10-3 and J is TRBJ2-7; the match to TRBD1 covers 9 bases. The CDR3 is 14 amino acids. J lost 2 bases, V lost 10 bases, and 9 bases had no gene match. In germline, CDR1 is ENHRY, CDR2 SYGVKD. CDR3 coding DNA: TGTGCCAGTAACCCGGGACAGGGAACCTACGAGCAGTACTTC. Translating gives CASNPGQGTYEQYF.

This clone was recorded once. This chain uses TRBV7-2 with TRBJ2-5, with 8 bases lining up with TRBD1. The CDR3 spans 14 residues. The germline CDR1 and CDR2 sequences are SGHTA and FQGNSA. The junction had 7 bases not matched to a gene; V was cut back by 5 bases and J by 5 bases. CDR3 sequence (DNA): TGTGCCAGCAGCGCGACAGGGGTCAGGGAGACCCAGTACTTC. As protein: CASSATGVRETQYF.